This TCR beta chain derives from a study of regulatory T cells in long-lasting Graves disease (dated by TCRdb to the early 2020s). Turning to the overall study: To count as having persistent Graves' disease, a patient had to have received antithyroid drug treatment for over 5 years with TSH receptor autoantibodies remaining persistently positive. Peripheral blood TCR sequencing and RNA sequencing compared persistent Graves' disease patients with newly diagnosed Graves' disease patients. A total of roughly 35 samples underwent TCR sequencing: about 13 from persistent and 20 from newly diagnosed Graves' disease patients. The study took place in China and was registered as a clinical trial. On average, persistent Graves' disease patients in the clinical cohort had been on antithyroid drugs for approximately ten years.

This clonotype was detected many times. Its specific antigen is unknown. Per-base quality was not reported, and no clone a single base away is much larger than it. CDR1 and CDR2, per the germline V gene, are SGHAT and FQNNGV. V and J lose 5 bases and 5 bases, and a span of 24 bases separates them. The CDR3, from cysteine to phenylalanine, totals 17 residues. Of the read, only the CDR3 DNA is kept; its 51 bases are in frame from base 1. Interpreted using the paper, the time point label stands for: persistent/refractory GD, antithyroid drugs over 5 years with positive TRAb. For both TCR sequencing and RNA sequencing, RNA was extracted from PBMCs using TRIzol. Graves' disease was diagnosed according to American Thyroid Association guidelines. Patients were recruited from an endocrinology department in Xi'an, China. From each patient, around 9 milliliters of peripheral blood was collected into an EDTA anticoagulant tube. Ficoll Paque Plus density gradient separation was used to isolate PBMCs, and no additional T cell sorting was done. RNA quality was checked with an Agilent 2100 Bioanalyzer and agarose gel, and concentration with a NanoDrop 2000.

Receptor libraries were prepared by multiplex PCR. The sample was run on an Illumina HiSeq 4000. iRepertoire HTBI primers and Arm-PCR amplification of CDR3 regions were used to construct TCR beta libraries. Before sequencing, the PCR products underwent gel purification. Per the authors' processing: Gene usage analysis of CDR3 amino acid clonotypes used the 60 to 80 TRBV and more than 13 TRBJ segments found across samples. COPE and FqMerger were used to merge filtered high-quality paired reads into contigs. Contigs were aligned with BLAST to IMGT TRBV, TRBD and TRBJ reference genes, and CDR3 was defined per IMGT. Clonotypes above 0.1% frequency were classified as highly expanded clones. Shannon entropy served as the measure of repertoire diversity, while the Gini coefficient captured V-J evenness. A clonotype found in more than one individual was treated as public. In TCRdb, the public reads were trimmed at Q25 with fastp and aligned with MiXCR, with productive beta chains retained. A single entry per CDR3 protein holds the most common genes and DNA from its merged rows. In this record, the V and J calls reflect TCRdb's handling and not the investigators' own analysis. The sample records 650,000 to 850,000 distinct CDR3 sequences, 30% of which are singletons. The ten largest clones take up about two fifths of the sample.

Paper-wide results and their limitations: Compared with newly diagnosed patients, patients with persistent Graves' disease had lower TCR Shannon entropy and fewer highly expanded clones, which suggests clonal expansion. Peripheral blood alone was examined, since thyroid tissue, which constituted the primary lesion, could not be accessed. Sequencing and analysis were limited to the TCR beta chain. TRBV28, TRBJ1-2 and TRBJ2-5 were preferentially used in persistent disease, while TRBV20-1 and TRBJ2-1 were favored in newly diagnosed disease. The small sample size was acknowledged by the authors as a limitation that may reduce accuracy. Persistent patients shared more public clonotypes among themselves (roughly 2,700) than newly diagnosed patients did (roughly 920).

In this chain, TRBV11-2 is recombined with TRBJ1-1; TRBD1 is a possible D gene, resting on 5 matching bases. The sequence was collected from a female donor with Graves disease. This specimen consisted of peripheral blood mononuclear cells (PBMCs), obtained when the disease was refractory, from a patient treated with antithyroid drugs. The CDR3 region: CASSPSPRGRRGTEAFF. The sequence in DNA is TGTGCCAGCAGCCCGTCTCCCCGGGGCCGGCGTGGGACTGAAGCTTTCTTT.